This entry concerns a single T cell receptor beta chain. Its recognized antigen is unknown. The sample holds no much larger clone one base away, and base qualities are not on file. The data belong to a study of CD8 T cells in ankylosing spondylitis (dated 2017 in TCRdb). Looking at the study overall: The study profiled T cell receptor beta repertoires in healthy donors and ankylosing spondylitis patients to find disease-linked TCR variants. The whole study cohort included 108 healthy donors and over 20 ankylosing spondylitis patients. Peripheral blood was sampled, and synovial fluid was additionally collected from ankylosing spondylitis patients. Beyond this particular receptor, the publication reports: The disease-linked clones were reported to be significantly enriched in matched synovial fluid samples from ankylosing spondylitis patients. The disease-linked clones showed a CD8+ phenotype and occurred at relatively low frequencies in peripheral blood. Some motif variants had previously been reported in the synovial fluid and blood of reactive arthritis patients, which suggests shared mechanisms of disease initiation. A TCR beta motif made up of eight or nine highly homologous amino acid variants appeared to be characteristic of blood from ankylosing spondylitis patients.

CDR1 SGHAT and CDR2 FQNNGV were looked up in the germline V gene. For this chain, trimming is 3 bases at the V end and 5 bases at the J end, and the number of junction bases without a gene match is 6. From its cysteine to its phenylalanine, the CDR3 spans 15 amino acids. Here the CDR3 DNA is all that survives: 45 bases in frame from base 1. The listed sequencing device is Illumina HiSeq 2500. Quantitative 5'-RACE with molecular barcodes was used to prepare TCR beta libraries. In the authors' own workflow: A new computational method based on a probabilistic model of VDJ rearrangement was used to identify disease-linked TCR variants. TCRdb trimmed the raw reads at Q25, called clones with MiXCR and kept productive beta chains. A single entry per CDR3 protein holds the most common genes and DNA from its merged rows. Here the V and J calls rest on TCRdb's processing, not on the authors' analysis. In this sample the table shows 200,000 to 250,000 distinct CDR3 sequences, roughly a third of which occur a single time. The ten largest clones represent around 4.2% of the sample.

The V and J genes are TRBV11-2 and TRBJ2-3; 9 of the junction bases match TRBD2. The receptor's source is a male donor with ankylosing spondylitis or in good health (not recorded which). The sample taken for sequencing was blood, either unsorted or a sorted T cell fraction (not recorded which). The nucleotide sequence is TGTGCCAGCAGCTTCAGCGGGGGGAAGAGAGATACGCAGTATTTT. It is translated as CASSFSGGKRDTQYF.